This entry lists 5 T cell receptor beta chains sequenced from one sample in a study of T cells in localized non-small cell lung cancer. Clones were sequenced by immunoSEQ multiplex PCR, and TCRdb holds only the in-frame ones, with some missing. The sample records over a thousand clones, around 23% being singletons. Sequenced here: normal lung tissue next to the tumor, sampled before any cancer treatment. The source is an older male donor with stage III squamous cell lung carcinoma.

This clone turned up a few times. This chain connects TRBV6-7 to TRBJ1-1, with 8 bases matching TRBD1. TRBV6-7 is labeled an ORF, and its function is uncertain. This CDR3 has 11 residues. J lost 4 bases, V lost 8 bases, and 0 bases had no gene match. CDR3 sequence (DNA): TGTGCCAGCGGACAGGGCACTGAAGCTTTCTTT. It specifies CASGQGTEAFF.

The genes are TRBV5-1 and TRBJ1-1; the D gene is possibly TRBD1 (6 bases). V was trimmed by 4 bases and J by 4 bases, leaving 17 bases between them. The V gene's germline CDR1 is SGHRS and CDR2 YFSETQ. The CDR3 runs to 15 residues. The CDR3 loop is CASSPVQGKGTEAFF. The CDR3 region has the DNA TGCGCCAGCAGCCCCGTACAGGGTAAGGGCACTGAAGCTTTCTTT.

By share of the sample, this clone is medium-sized. The chain recombines TRBV11-3 with TRBJ2-4; possibly TRBD2 for D (6 bases). Trimming cost V 5 bases and J 4 bases, with 21 bases left between them. The germline V gene has CDR1 SGHNT and CDR2 YENEEA. There are 17 residues in the CDR3. In DNA, the CDR3 is TGTGCCAGCAGCCTCGCGGTTAGCGGCCCTTTTAAAAACATTCAGTACTTC. It codes for CASSLAVSGPFKNIQYF.

There are a few counts of this clone. The chain's CDR3 is CAWKRSTGELFF. The CDR3 nucleotides are TGTGCCTGGAAAAGGTCTACCGGGGAGCTGTTTTTT. V and J are TRBV30 and TRBJ2-2; D unresolved. V was shortened by 4 bases and J by 5 bases, with 8 bases between the two germline ends. The CDR3 contains 12 residues. The germline V gene encodes CDR1 GTSNPN and CDR2 SVGIG (reference sequence).

The chain combines TRBV5-1 with TRBJ1-3, with D perhaps matching TRBD1 (6 bases). Germline V gene data show CDR1 as SGHRS and CDR2 as YFSETQ. The CDR3 has 22 residues. Trimming took 0 bases from V and 5 from J, leaving 33 bases between them. The chain's CDR3 is CASSLGGGRQRHGQSARNTIYF. Written as DNA, the CDR3 is TGCGCCAGCAGCTTGGGAGGAGGTAGGCAGAGACACGGACAGTCGGCGAGAAACACCATATATTTT.